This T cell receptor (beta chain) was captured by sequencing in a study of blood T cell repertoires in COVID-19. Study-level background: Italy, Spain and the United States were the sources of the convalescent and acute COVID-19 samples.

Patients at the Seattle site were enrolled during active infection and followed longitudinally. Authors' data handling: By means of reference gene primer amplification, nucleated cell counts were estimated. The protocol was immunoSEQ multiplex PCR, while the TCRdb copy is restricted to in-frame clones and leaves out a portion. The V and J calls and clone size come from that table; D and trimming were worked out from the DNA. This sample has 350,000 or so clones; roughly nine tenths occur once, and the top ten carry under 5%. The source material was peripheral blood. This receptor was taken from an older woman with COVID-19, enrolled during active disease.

DNA of the CDR3: TGTGCCAGCAGCGTAGGGACAGGTTTTTCTGGAAACACCATATATTTT. Translation: CASSVGTGFSGNTIYF. The genes are TRBV9 and TRBJ1-3, with 7 bases lining up with TRBD1. The CDR3 is made up of 16 amino acids. The germline V gene encodes CDR1 SGDLS and CDR2 YYNGEE. V dropped 0 bases and J dropped 1; count of bases not matched to a gene: 4.